This T cell receptor (beta chain) was observed in a study of vaccination and CD4 T cells after COVID-19. Study context: Testing by nasal swab PCR showed convalescent patients to be SARS-CoV-2 positive; about 10 were mild and one was severe.

The Oncomine TCR Beta short-read assay generated sequence data from the DNA of cultured CD4+ T cells. A single record per CDR3 protein comes from TCRdb applying MiXCR to the PCR reads. The data show around 18,000 distinct CDR3 sequences, with roughly half seen just once and 21% held by the top ten. This clonotype was seen a handful of times. The target antigen is unknown. General study results and limits: Only post-vaccination samples contained a median approximately 90% of the reactive clones in convalescent patients.

As to time point: late sampling 161 to 241 days after vaccination in three convalescent patients. Treatment here: approximately 9-day PBMC culture with coronavirus spike peptide pools or control peptides (ViraFEST assay). Trimming pared 6 bases from V and 2 bases from J, leaving 7 bases between. The CDR3 spans 12 residues. Germline CDR1 reads SNHLY; CDR2 reads FYNNEI. Sample: CD4+ T cells from blood, cultured in vitro, taken about 7 months after SARS-CoV-2 vaccination. The sequence derives from a human donor who had recovered from COVID-19. The chain joins TRBV2 to TRBJ2-5; D gene unclear. Here the CDR3 reads CASRVLQETQYF. Written as DNA, the CDR3 is TGTGCCAGCAGGGTCTTGCAAGAGACCCAGTACTTC.